This T cell receptor (beta chain) was identified in a study of blood T cells in healthy people across ages. The second PCR ran roughly 7 to 12 cycles with a sample-barcoded 5' primer and J-beta primers. Every cDNA molecule bore a tag from a template-switch adaptor containing 12 random nucleotides. Each CDR3 protein gets one entry after TCRdb re-called the 5' RACE reads with MiXCR. The sample lists around 780,000 distinct CDR3 sequences, 25% to 30% seen once, with about 2.9% in the top ten. This clonotype was seen a few times. This CDR3 is built from 12 residues. Trimming removed 5 bases from V and 6 bases from J; junction bases left unmatched: 3. Per germline, CDR1 DFQATT and CDR2 SNEGSKA (reference sequence). This sample was also put to use in a study of T cells of mothers and their children.

The specimen sequenced was blood. The gene calls are TRBV20-1 and TRBJ1-2; 10 positions match TRBD1. This receptor was identified in a boy between 10 and 17 years old in good health. This chain's CDR3 is CSAYGQGDGYTF. The DNA for the CDR3 is TGCAGTGCTTATGGACAGGGGGATGGCTACACCTTC.